The TCR beta chain described here comes from a study of long-term antiretroviral therapy in people with HIV. With 0 bases clipped from V and 8 bases from J, the junction kept 3 bases outside the gene matches. The CDR3 runs to 14 residues. Per germline, CDR1 MNHNY and CDR2 SVGAGI (reference sequence). Samples were assayed with immunoSEQ v3.0 at survey level. The method was immunoSEQ multiplex PCR; TCRdb's version includes in-frame clones alone and lacks a portion of them. This sample has 44,000 or so clones, with nearly 95% found just once. The TCR was taken from a woman aged 45-60 years with HIV. The chain links TRBV6-6 to TRBJ2-1, with 8 bases aligning to TRBD1. The input for sequencing was unsorted PBMCs, taken 3.7 years after starting antiretroviral therapy. The DNA for the CDR3 is TGTGCCAGCAGTTACTCTCAGGGGGCACATGAGCAGTTCTTC. The encoded protein is CASSYSQGAHEQFF.